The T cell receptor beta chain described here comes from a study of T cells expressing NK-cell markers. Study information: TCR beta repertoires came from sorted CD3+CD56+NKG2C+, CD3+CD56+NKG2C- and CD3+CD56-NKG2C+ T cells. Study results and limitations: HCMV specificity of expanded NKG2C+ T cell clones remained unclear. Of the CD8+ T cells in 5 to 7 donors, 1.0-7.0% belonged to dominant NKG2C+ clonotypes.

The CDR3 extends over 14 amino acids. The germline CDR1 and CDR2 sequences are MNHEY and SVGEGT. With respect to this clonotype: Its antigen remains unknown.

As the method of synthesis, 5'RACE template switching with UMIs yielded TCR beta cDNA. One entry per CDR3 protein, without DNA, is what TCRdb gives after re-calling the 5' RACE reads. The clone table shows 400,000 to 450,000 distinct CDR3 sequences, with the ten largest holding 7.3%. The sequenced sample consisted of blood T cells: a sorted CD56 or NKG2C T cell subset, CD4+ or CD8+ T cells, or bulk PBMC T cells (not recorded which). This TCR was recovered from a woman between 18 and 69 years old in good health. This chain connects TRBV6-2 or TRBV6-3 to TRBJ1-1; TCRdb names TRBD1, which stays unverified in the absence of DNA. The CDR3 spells CASIYRGRDTEAFF.